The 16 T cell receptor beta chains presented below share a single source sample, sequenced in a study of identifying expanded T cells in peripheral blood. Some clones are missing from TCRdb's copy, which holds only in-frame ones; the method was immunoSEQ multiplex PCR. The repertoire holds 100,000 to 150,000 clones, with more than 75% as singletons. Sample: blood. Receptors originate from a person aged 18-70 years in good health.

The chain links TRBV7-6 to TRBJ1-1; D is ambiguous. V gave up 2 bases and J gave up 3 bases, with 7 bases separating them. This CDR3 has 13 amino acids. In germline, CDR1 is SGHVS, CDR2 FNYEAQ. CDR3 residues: CASSLKGYTEAFF. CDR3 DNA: TGTGCCAGCAGCTTAAAGGGATACACTGAAGCTTTCTTT.

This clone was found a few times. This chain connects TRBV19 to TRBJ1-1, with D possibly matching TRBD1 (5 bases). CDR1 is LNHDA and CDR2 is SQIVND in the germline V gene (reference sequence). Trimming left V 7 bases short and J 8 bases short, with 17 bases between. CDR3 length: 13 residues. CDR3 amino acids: CASIDRGRGEAFF. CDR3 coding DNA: TGTGCCAGTATAGACCGGGGGAGAGGAGAAGCTTTCTTT.

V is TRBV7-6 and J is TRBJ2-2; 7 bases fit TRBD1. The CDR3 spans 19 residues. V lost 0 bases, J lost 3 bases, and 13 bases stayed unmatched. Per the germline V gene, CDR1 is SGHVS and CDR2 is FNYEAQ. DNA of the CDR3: TGTGCCAGCAGCTTAGCGGGGGACAGTTTATCCGTGGACACCGGGGAGCTGTTTTTT. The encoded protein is CASSLAGDSLSVDTGELFF. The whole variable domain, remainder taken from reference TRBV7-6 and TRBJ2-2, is GAGVSQSPRYKVTKRGQDVALRCDPISGHVSLYWYRQALGQGPEFLTYFNYEAQQDKSGLPNDRFSAERPEGSISTLTIQRTEQRDSAMYRCASSLAGDSLSVDTGELFFGEGSRLTVL.

The CDR3 DNA sequence: TGTGCCAGCTGTCCTAACCTCGGGGGATCAGAGACCCAGTACTTC. Its protein is CASCPNLGGSETQYF. The chain is built from TRBV7-9 and TRBJ2-5, with a weak D call TRBD2 (6 bases). Per germline, CDR1 SEHNR and CDR2 FQNEAQ (reference sequence). The CDR3 is 15 residues long. V dropped 8 bases and J dropped 4 bases, with 20 bases sitting between them.

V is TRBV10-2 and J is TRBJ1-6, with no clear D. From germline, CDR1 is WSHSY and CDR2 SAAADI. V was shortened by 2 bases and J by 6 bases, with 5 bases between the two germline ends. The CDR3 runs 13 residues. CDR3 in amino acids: CASSEGFNSPLHF. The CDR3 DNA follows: TGCGCCAGCAGTGAGGGGTTTAATTCACCCCTCCACTTT.

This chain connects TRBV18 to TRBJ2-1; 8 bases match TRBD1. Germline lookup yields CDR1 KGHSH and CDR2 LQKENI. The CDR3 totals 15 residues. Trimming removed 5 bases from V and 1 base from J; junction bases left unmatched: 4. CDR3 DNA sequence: TGTGCCAGCTCAGTAGGACAGGGTTCCTACAATGAGCAGTTCTTC. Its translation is CASSVGQGSYNEQFF. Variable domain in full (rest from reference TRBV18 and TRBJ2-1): NAGVMQNPRHLVRRRGQEARLRCSPMKGHSHVYWYRQLPEEGLKFMVYLQKENIIDESGMPKERFSAEFPKEGPSILRIQQVVRGDSAAYFCASSVGQGSYNEQFFGPGTRLTVL.

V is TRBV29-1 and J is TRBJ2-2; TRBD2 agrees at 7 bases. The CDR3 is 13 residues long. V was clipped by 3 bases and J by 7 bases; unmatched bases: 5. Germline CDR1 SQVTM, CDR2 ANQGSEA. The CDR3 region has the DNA TGCAGCGTTGACGGGGGGTTCGGCGGGGAGCTGTTTTTT. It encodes CSVDGGFGGELFF.

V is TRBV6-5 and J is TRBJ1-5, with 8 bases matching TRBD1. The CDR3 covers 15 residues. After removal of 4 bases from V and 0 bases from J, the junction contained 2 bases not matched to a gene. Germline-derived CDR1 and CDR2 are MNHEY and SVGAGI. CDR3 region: CASSSDRGSNQPQHF. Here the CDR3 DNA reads TGTGCCAGCAGTTCCGACAGGGGTAGCAATCAGCCCCAGCATTTT.

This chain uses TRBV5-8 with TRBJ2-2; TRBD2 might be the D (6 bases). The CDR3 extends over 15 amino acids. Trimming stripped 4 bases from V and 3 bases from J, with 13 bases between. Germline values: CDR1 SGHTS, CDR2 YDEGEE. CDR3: CASSRGVMDTGELFF. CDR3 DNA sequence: TGTGCCAGCAGCCGCGGGGTTATGGACACCGGGGAGCTGTTTTTT.

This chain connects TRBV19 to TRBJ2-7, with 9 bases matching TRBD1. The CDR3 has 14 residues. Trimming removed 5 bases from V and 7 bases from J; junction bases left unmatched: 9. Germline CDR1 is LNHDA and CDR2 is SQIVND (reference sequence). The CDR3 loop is CASSPSDRGGEQYF. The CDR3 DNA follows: TGTGCCAGTAGTCCATCGGACAGGGGCGGTGAGCAGTACTTC.

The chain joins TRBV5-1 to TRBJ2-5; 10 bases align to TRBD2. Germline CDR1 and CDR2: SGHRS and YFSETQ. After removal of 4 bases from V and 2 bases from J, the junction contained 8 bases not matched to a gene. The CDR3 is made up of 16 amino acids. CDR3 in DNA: TGCGCCAGCAGCCTAACTAGCGGGACAGGTCAAGAGACCCAGTACTTC. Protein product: CASSLTSGTGQETQYF.

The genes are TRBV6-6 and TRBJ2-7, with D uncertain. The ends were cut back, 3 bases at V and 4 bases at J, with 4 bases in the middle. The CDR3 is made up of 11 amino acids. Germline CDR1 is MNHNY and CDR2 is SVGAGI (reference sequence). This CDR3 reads CASSYLYEQYF. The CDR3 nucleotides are TGTGCCAGCAGTTATTTGTACGAGCAGTACTTC.

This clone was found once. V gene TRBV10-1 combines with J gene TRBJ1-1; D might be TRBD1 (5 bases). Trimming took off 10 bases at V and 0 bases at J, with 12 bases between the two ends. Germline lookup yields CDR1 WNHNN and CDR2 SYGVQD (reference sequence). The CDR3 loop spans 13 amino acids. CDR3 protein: CATEQEMNTEAFF. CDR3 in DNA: TGCGCCACGGAACAGGAGATGAACACTGAAGCTTTCTTT.

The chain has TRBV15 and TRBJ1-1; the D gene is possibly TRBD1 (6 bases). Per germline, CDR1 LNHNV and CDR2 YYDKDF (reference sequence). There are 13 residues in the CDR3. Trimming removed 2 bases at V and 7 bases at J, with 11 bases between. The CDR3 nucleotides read TGTGCCACCAGCAGACGGGGGCCTGGTGAAGCTTTCTTT. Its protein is CATSRRGPGEAFF.

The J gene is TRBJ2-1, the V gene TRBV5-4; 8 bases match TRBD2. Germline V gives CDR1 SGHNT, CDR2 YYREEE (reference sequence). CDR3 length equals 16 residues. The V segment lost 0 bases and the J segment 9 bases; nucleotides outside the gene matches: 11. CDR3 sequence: CASSLGTSFRGGEQFF. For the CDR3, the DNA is TGTGCCAGCAGCTTGGGGACTAGCTTCCGAGGGGGTGAGCAGTTCTTC.

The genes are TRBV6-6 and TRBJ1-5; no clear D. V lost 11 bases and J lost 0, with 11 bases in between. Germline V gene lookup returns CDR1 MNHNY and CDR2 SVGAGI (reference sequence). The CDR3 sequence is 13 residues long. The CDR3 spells CAAGSNSNQPQHF. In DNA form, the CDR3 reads TGTGCCGCGGGGAGTAATAGCAATCAGCCCCAGCATTTT.